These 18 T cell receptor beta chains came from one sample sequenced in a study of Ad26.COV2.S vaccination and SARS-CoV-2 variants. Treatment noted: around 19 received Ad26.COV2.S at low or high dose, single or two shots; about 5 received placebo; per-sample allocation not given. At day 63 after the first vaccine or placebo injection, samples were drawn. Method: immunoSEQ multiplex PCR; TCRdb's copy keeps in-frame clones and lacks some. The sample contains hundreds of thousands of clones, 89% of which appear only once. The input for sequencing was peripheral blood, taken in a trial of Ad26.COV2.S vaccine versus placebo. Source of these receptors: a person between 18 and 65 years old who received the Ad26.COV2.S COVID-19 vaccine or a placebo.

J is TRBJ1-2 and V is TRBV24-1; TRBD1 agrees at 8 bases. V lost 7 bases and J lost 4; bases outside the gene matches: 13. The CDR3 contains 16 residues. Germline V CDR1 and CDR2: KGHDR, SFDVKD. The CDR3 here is CATRGGGQGFRYGYTF. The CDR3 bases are TGTGCCACCAGGGGGGGCGGACAGGGTTTTCGCTATGGCTACACCTTC.

The CDR3 sequence: CASSSKRGPAYEQYV. CDR3 nucleotide sequence: TGTGCCAGTAGTTCAAAAAGGGGGCCTGCCTACGAGCAGTACGTC. V and J are TRBV19 and TRBJ2-7; 7 nucleotides line up with TRBD1. This CDR3 contains 15 residues. Germline CDR1 and CDR2: LNHDA and SQIVND (reference sequence). V gave up 5 bases and J gave up 2 bases; unmatched junction bases: 9.

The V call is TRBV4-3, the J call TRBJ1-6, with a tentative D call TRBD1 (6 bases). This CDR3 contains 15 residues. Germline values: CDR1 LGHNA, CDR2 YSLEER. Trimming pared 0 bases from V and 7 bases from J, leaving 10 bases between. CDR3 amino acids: CASSQETGTNSPLHF. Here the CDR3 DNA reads TGCGCCAGCAGCCAAGAAACAGGGACCAATTCACCCCTCCACTTT.

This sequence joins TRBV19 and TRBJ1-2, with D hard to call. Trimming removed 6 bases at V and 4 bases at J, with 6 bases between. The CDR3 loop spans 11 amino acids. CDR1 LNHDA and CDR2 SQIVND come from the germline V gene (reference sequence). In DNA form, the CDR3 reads TGTGCCAGTAGGATTAGCTATGGCTACACCTTC. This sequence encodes CASRISYGYTF.

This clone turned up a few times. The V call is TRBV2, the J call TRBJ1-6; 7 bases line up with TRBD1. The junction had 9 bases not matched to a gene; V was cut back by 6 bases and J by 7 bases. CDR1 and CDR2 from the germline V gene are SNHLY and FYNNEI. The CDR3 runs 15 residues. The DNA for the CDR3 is TGTGCCAGCAGCCTGGAGACAGGGCAGAATTCACCCCTCCACTTT. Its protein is CASSLETGQNSPLHF.

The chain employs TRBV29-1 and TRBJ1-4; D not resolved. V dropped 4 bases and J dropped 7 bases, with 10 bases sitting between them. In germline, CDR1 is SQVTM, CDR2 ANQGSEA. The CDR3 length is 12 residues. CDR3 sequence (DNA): TGCAGCGTTGCTGTCCTCGGTGAAAAACTGTTTTTT. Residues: CSVAVLGEKLFF.

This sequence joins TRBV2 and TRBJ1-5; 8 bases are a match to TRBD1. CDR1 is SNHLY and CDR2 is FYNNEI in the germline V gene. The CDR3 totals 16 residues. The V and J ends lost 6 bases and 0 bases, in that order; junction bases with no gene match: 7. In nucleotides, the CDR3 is TGTGCCAGCAGGGACGACAGGGGTTATAGCAATCAGCCCCAGCATTTT. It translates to CASRDDRGYSNQPQHF.

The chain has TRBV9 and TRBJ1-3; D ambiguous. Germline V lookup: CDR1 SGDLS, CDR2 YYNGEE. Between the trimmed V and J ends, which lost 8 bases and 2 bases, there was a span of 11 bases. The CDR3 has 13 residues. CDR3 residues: CASQPPAGNTIYF. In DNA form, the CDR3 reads TGTGCCAGTCAGCCCCCCGCTGGAAACACCATATATTTT.

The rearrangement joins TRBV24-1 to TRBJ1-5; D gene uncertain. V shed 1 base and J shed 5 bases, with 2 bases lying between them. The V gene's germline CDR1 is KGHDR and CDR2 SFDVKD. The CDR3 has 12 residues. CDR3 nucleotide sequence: TGTGCCACCAGTGATTTCGATCAGCCCCAGCATTTT. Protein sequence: CATSDFDQPQHF.

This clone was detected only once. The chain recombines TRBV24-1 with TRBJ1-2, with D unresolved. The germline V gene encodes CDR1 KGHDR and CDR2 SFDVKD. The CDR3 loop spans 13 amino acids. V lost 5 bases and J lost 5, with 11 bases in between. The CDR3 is CATSVSGSYGYTF. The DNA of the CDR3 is TGTGCCACCAGTGTTTCTGGGTCATATGGCTACACCTTC.

The CDR3 DNA is TGCGCCAGCAGCCAAGATCGGGTGTTTGCGGGGGGATGGAATTCACCCCTCCACTTT. Protein sequence: CASSQDRVFAGGWNSPLHF. The genes are TRBV4-3 and TRBJ1-6, with a weak D call TRBD1 (5 bases). CDR3 length: 19 amino acids. Germline assignment: CDR1 LGHNA and CDR2 YSLEER. With 0 bases removed from V and 7 bases from J, the gap between germline ends came to 22 bases.

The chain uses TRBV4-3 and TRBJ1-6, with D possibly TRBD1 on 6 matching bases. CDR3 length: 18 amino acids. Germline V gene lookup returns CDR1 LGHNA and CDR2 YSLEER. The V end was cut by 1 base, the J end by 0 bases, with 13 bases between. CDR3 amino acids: CASSQGQAYSSYNSPLHF. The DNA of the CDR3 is TGCGCCAGCAGCCAAGGACAGGCCTACAGCTCCTATAATTCACCCCTCCACTTT.

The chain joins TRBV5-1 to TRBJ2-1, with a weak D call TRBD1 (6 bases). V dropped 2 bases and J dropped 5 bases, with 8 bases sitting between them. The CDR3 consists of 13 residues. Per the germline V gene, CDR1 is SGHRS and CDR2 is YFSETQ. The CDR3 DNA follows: TGCGCCAGCAGCTTCGACAGGAACAATGAGCAGTTCTTC. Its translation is CASSFDRNNEQFF.

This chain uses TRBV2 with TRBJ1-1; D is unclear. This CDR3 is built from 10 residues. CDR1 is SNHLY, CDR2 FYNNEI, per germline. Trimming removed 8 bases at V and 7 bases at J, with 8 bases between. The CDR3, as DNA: TGTGCCAGCGGACGGGGTGAAGCTTTCTTT. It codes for CASGRGEAFF.

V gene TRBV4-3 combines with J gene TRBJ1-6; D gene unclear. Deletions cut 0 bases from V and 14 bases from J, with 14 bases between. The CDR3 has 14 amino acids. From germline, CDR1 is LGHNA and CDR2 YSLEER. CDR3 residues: CASSQDAGIDTLHF. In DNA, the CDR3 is TGCGCCAGCAGCCAAGACGCGGGGATTGATACCCTCCACTTT.

The DNA of the CDR3 is TGCGCCAGCAGCTTAGGGGTCAGTGCGAACACCGGGGAGCTGTTTTTT. The encoded protein is CASSLGVSANTGELFF. This sequence joins TRBV5-1 and TRBJ2-2; D might be TRBD1 (5 bases). The length of the CDR3 is 16 residues. Germline V gives CDR1 SGHRS, CDR2 YFSETQ. V was pared by 2 bases and J by 0 bases, with 11 bases between.

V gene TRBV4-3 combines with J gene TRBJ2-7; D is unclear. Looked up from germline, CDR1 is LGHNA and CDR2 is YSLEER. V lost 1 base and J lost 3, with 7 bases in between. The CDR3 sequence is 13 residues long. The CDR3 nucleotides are TGCGCCAGCAGCCAAGTGACAAACTACGAGCAGTACTTC. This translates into CASSQVTNYEQYF.

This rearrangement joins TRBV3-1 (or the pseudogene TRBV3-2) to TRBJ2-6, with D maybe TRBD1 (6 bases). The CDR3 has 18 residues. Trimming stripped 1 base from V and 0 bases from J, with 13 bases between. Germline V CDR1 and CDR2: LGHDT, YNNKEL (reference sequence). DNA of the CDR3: TGTGCCAGCAGCCAAGCAACCCCAGGGGTCTCTGGGGCCAACGTCCTGACTTTC. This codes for CASSQATPGVSGANVLTF.